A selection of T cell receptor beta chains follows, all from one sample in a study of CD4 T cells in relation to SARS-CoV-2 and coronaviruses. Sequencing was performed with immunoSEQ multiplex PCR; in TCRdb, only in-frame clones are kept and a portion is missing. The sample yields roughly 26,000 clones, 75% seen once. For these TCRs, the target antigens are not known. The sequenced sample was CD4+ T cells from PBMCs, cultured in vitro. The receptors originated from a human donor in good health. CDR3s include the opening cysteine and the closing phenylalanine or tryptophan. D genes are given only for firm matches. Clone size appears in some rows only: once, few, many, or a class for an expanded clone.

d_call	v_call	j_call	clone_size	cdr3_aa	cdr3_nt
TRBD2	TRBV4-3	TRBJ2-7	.	CASSRESGGQYEQYF	TGCGCCAGCAGCCGAGAGAGCGGGGGGCAGTACGAGCAGTACTTC
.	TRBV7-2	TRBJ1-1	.	CASSLAVPAEAFF	TGTGCCAGCAGCTTAGCTGTTCCTGCTGAAGCTTTCTTT
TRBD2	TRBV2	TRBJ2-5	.	CASLIAGVWETQYF	TGTGCCAGCCTAATAGCGGGAGTGTGGGAGACCCAGTACTTC
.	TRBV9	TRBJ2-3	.	CASSVGAPGDTQYF	TGTGCCAGCAGCGTAGGGGCCCCCGGGGATACGCAGTATTTT
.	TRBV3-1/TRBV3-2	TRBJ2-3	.	CASSPGAGTDTQYF	TGTGCCAGCAGCCCGGGGGCCGGCACAGATACGCAGTATTTT
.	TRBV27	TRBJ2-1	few	CASSLLAGENNEQFF	TGTGCCAGCAGTTTGCTGGCGGGCGAAAACAATGAGCAGTTCTTC
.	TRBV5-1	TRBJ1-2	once	CASSLLGDAQAYGYTF	TGCGCCAGCAGCTTATTGGGGGACGCTCAAGCCTATGGCTACACCTTC
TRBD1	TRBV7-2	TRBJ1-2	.	CASSQRDSQGYTF	TGTGCCAGCAGCCAACGGGACAGCCAGGGCTACACCTTC
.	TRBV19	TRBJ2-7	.	CASTAGHGSYEQYF	TGTGCCAGTACCGCCGGACACGGATCCTACGAGCAGTACTTC
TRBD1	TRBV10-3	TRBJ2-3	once	CAISFQIDRGGTDTQYF	TGTGCCATCAGTTTTCAGATTGACAGGGGAGGCACAGATACGCAGTATTTT
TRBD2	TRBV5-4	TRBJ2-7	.	CASSQELATVYEQYF	TGTGCCAGCAGCCAGGAACTAGCGACGGTTTACGAGCAGTACTTC
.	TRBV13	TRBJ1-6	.	CASSLEPGKSPLHF	TGTGCCAGCAGCTTAGAACCGGGAAAATCACCCCTCCACTTT
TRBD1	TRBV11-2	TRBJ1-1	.	CASSLGQGNTEAFF	TGTGCCAGCAGCCTCGGACAGGGGAACACTGAAGCTTTCTTT
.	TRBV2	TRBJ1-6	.	CASSEDAPGRTPLHF	TGTGCCAGCAGTGAAGACGCTCCCGGGAGGACACCCCTCCACTTT
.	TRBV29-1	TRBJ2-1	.	CSVDGQGGDEQFF	TGCAGCGTTGACGGCCAGGGGGGCGATGAGCAGTTCTTC
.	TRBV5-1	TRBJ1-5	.	CASREGVGNQPQHF	TGCGCCAGCCGGGAGGGAGTGGGCAATCAGCCCCAGCATTTT